These T cell receptor beta chains were read from a single sample in a study of cytomegalovirus exposure and HLA in healthy donors. Clones were sequenced by immunoSEQ multiplex PCR, and TCRdb holds only the in-frame ones, with some missing. The sample contains roughly 100,000 clones, around 79% of which appear only once. The sample was PBMCs. The source is a middle-aged man in good health and CMV-seropositive. The conserved cysteine and the conserved F or W are not part of the CDR3 here.

J: TRBJ2-1
V: TRBV14
CDR3: ASSRGQGLAGVPYNEQF

J: TRBJ2-7
V: TRBV29-1
CDR3: SVEDSGSPSYEQY

J: TRBJ2-3
V: TRBV19
CDR3: ASSINLAGGPGTDTQY

J: TRBJ1-5
V: TRBV28
CDR3: ASSNPGQGSQPQH

J: TRBJ2-7
V: TRBV28
CDR3: ASSTEGAGLSYEQY

J: TRBJ2-1
V: TRBV7-8
CDR3: ASSMGLAGGVSYNEQF

J: TRBJ1-1
V: TRBV7-6
CDR3: ASSLYQGTGGGTEAF

J: TRBJ2-7
V: TRBV10-3
CDR3: AISESGKPYEQY

J: TRBJ2-7
V: TRBV15
CDR3: ATSRDLGSEQY

J: TRBJ1-6
V: TRBV7-2
CDR3: ASSFAGHSPLH

J: TRBJ2-3
V: TRBV2
CDR3: ASSVQAGGRTDTQY

J: TRBJ2-2
V: TRBV11-2
CDR3: ASSLSRLNTGELF

J: TRBJ1-1
V: TRBV27
CDR3: ASSTRQGLAEAF

J: TRBJ1-1
V: TRBV10-3
CDR3: AIRGGRTGMNTEAF

J: TRBJ2-5
V: TRBV5-1
CDR3: ASSSPYRGQGEETQY

J: TRBJ1-1
V: TRBV2
CDR3: ASSESESEAF

J: TRBJ1-5
V: TRBV30
CDR3: AWADKGNQPQH

J: TRBJ1-4
V: TRBV7-2
CDR3: ASSPGLRGEKLF

J: TRBJ1-2
V: TRBV7-2
CDR3: ASSLVTGDGYT

J: TRBJ2-3
V: TRBV28
CDR3: ASSLEGQGKYTQY

J: TRBJ2-3
V: TRBV5-6
CDR3: ASSFPGSDTQY

J: TRBJ2-7
V: TRBV7-2
CDR3: ASSLGLDSYEQY

J: TRBJ2-5
V: TRBV25-1
CDR3: ASLRTGVETQY

J: TRBJ1-1
V: TRBV18
CDR3: ASSPGQPTVEAF

J: TRBJ2-3
V: TRBV6-1
CDR3: ASSEAGVGPTQY

J: TRBJ2-4
V: TRBV6-5
CDR3: ASSYGGIAKNIQY

J: TRBJ2-5
V: TRBV27
CDR3: ASSGGLAGGRGTQY

J: TRBJ2-1
V: TRBV29-1
CDR3: SVEWDRAYNEQF

J: TRBJ2-7
V: TRBV30
CDR3: AWSVTPSGPTYEQY

J: TRBJ1-3
V: TRBV7-2
CDR3: ASSRSRNTIY

J: TRBJ1-1
V: TRBV27
CDR3: ASSLRGYAEAF

J: TRBJ1-2
V: TRBV6-5
CDR3: ASSEGGYGYT

J: TRBJ1-2
V: TRBV5-4
CDR3: ASSFPRGGAYGYT

J: TRBJ2-3
V: TRBV27
CDR3: ASSLRRGDTQY

J: TRBJ1-5
V: TRBV19
CDR3: ASSTQRNQPQH

J: TRBJ1-1
V: TRBV27
CDR3: ASSKTGANTEAF

J: TRBJ2-3
V: TRBV30
CDR3: AWSASGLSTDTQY

J: TRBJ2-5
V: TRBV5-1
CDR3: ASSSGQVIQETQY

J: TRBJ2-3
V: TRBV5-4
CDR3: ASSLTSGSDTQY

J: TRBJ1-2
V: TRBV28
CDR3: ASVDTRGLSGYT

J: TRBJ2-3
V: TRBV10-1
CDR3: ASTSPGTSGSALTDTQY

J: TRBJ2-7
V: TRBV28
CDR3: ASSSIRDSRYEQY

J: TRBJ2-5
V: TRBV6-5
CDR3: ASSYSRTSGQETQY

J: TRBJ2-7
V: TRBV7-6
CDR3: ASSLAIGQGYTYEQY

J: TRBJ2-1
V: TRBV10-3
CDR3: AARSDPYNEQF

J: TRBJ2-2
V: TRBV6-4
CDR3: ASSDRGTGELF

J: TRBJ2-1
V: TRBV30
CDR3: AWDSNNEQF

J: TRBJ2-3
V: TRBV27
CDR3: ASSFSGSTDTQY

J: TRBJ2-1
V: TRBV10-3
CDR3: AISTASGPPAQF

J: TRBJ2-1
V: TRBV18
CDR3: ASSPGQNYNEQF